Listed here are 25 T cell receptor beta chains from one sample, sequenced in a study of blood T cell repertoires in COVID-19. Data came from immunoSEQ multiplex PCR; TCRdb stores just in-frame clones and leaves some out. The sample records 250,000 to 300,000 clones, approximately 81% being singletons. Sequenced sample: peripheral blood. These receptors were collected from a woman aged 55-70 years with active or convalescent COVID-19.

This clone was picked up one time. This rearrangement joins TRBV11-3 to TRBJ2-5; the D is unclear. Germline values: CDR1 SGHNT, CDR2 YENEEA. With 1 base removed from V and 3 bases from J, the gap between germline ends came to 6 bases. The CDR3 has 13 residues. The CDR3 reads CASSLGSKETQYF. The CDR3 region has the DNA TGTGCCAGCAGCTTAGGCAGTAAAGAGACCCAGTACTTC.

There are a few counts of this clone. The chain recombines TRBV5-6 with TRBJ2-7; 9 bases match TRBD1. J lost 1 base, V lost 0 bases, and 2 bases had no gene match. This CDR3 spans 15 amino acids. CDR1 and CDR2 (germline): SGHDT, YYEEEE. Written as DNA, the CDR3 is TGTGCCAGCAGCTTGGCCGGACAGGGGTCCTACGAGCAGTACTTC. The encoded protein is CASSLAGQGSYEQYF.

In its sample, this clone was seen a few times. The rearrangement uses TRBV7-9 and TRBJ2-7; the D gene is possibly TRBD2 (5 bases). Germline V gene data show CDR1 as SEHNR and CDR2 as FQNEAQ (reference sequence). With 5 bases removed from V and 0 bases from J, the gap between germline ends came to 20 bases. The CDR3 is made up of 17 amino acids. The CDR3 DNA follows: TGTGCCAGCAGCCCGGGGTCCTTCAGAGACCCCTCCTACGAGCAGTACTTC. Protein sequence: CASSPGSFRDPSYEQYF.

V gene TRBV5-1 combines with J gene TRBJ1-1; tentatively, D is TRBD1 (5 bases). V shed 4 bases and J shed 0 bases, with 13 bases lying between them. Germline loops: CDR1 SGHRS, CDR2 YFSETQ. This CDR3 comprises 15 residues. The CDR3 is CASSRGVFMNTEAFF. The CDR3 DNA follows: TGCGCCAGCAGCCGGGGGGTGTTCATGAACACTGAAGCTTTCTTT.

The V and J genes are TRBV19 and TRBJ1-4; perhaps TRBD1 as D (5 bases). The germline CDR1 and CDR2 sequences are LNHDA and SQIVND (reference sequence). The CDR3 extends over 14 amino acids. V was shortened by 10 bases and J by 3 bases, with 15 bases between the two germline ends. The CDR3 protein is CATSKGLANEKLFF. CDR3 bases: TGTGCCACTTCTAAGGGGCTGGCTAATGAAAAACTGTTTTTT.

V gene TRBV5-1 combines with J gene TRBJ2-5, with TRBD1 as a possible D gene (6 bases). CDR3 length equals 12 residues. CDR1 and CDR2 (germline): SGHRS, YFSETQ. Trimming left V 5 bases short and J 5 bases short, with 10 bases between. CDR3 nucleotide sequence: TGCGCCAGCAGACAGGGATCTGAGACCCAGTACTTC. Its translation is CASRQGSETQYF.

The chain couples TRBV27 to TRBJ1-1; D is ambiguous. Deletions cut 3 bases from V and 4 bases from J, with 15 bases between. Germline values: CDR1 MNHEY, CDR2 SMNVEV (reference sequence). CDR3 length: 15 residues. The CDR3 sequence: CASSLRPGFPTEAFF. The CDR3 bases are TGTGCCAGCAGTTTGAGGCCTGGGTTCCCCACTGAAGCTTTCTTT.

The CDR3 sequence: CASSEGGGSYEQYF. CDR3 nucleotides: TGTGCCAGCAGCGAGGGCGGGGGCAGCTACGAGCAGTACTTC. The V call is TRBV3-1 (or the pseudogene TRBV3-2), the J call TRBJ2-7; D might be TRBD2 (7 bases). There are 14 residues in the CDR3. Germline CDR1 and CDR2: LGHDT and YNNKEL (reference sequence). With 5 bases removed from V and 3 bases from J, the gap between germline ends came to 14 bases.

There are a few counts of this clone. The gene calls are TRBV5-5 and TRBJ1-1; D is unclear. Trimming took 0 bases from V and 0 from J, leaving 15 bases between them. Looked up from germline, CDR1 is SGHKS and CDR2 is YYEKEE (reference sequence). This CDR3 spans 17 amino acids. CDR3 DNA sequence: TGTGCCAGCAGCTTGGTCGAAAGGATAGCTTTGAACACTGAAGCTTTCTTT. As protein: CASSLVERIALNTEAFF. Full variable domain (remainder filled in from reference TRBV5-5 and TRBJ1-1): DAGVTQSPTHLIKTRGQQVTLRCSPISGHKSVSWYQQVLGQGPQFIFQYYEKEERGRGNFPDRFSARQFPNYSSELNVNALLLGDSALYLCASSLVERIALNTEAFFGQGTRLTVV.

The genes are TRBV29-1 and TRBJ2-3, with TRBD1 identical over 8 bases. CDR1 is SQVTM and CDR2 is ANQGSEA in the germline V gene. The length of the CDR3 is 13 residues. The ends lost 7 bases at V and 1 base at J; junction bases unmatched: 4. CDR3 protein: CSGQGYGTDTQYF. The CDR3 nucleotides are TGCAGCGGACAGGGGTATGGCACAGATACGCAGTATTTT.

CDR3 amino acids: CASSQATEQETQYF. The CDR3 DNA reads TGTGCCAGCAGCCAAGCGACAGAACAAGAGACCCAGTACTTC. J is TRBJ2-5 and V is TRBV4-2, with D perhaps TRBD1 (5 bases). Germline V gives CDR1 LGHNA, CDR2 YNFKEQ. The germline V and J ends were trimmed by 1 base and 2 bases, with 8 bases remaining between them. This CDR3 has 14 amino acids.

Here the CDR3 reads CASRRSSYNSPLHF. The CDR3 DNA reads TGTGCCAGTCGTCGGAGCTCCTATAATTCACCCCTCCACTTT. The chain links TRBV6-5 to TRBJ1-6; D gene unclear. CDR1 MNHEY and CDR2 SVGAGI come from the germline V gene. The V gene lost 9 bases and the J gene lost 0 bases, with 9 bases spanning the gap. The CDR3 length is 14 residues.

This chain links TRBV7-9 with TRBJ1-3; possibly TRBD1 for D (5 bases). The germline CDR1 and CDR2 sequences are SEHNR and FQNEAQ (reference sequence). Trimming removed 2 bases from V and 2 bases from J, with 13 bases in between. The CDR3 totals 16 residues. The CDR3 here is CASSLSGPVTGNTIYF. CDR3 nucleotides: TGTGCCAGCAGCTTATCAGGGCCGGTCACTGGAAACACCATATATTTT.

The CDR3 protein is CASGGAQDYEQYF. CDR3 bases: TGTGCCAGCGGCGGGGCCCAAGACTACGAGCAGTACTTC. The chain uses TRBV28 and TRBJ2-7; maybe TRBD2 (6 bases). Trimming pared 8 bases from V and 3 bases from J, leaving 14 bases between. CDR1 MDHEN and CDR2 SYDVKM come from the germline V gene. The CDR3 sequence is 13 residues long.

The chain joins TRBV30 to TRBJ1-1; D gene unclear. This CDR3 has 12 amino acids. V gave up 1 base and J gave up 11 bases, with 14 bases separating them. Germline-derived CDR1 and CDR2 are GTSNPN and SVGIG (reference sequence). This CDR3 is CAWSEQISNAFF. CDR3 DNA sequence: TGTGCCTGGAGTGAACAGATAAGTAATGCTTTCTTT.

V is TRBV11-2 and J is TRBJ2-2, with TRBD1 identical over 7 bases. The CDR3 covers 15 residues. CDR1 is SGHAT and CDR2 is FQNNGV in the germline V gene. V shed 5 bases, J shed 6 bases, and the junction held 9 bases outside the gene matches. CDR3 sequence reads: CASSPIRGQAGELFF. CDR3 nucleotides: TGTGCCAGCAGCCCTATCCGAGGACAGGCCGGGGAGCTGTTTTTT.

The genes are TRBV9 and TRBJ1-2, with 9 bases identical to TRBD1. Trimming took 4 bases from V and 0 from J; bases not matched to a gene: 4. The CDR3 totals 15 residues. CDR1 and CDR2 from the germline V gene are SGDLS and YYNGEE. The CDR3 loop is CASSNRGRTNYGYTF. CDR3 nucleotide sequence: TGTGCCAGCAGCAACAGGGGGCGGACTAACTATGGCTACACCTTC.

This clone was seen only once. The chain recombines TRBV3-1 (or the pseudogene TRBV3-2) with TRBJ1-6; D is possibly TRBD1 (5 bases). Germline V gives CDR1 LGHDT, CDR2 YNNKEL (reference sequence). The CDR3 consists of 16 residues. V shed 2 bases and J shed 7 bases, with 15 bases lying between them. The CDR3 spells CASSQFPRQINSPLHF. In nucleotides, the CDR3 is TGTGCCAGCAGCCAATTTCCCCGACAGATAAATTCACCCCTCCACTTT.

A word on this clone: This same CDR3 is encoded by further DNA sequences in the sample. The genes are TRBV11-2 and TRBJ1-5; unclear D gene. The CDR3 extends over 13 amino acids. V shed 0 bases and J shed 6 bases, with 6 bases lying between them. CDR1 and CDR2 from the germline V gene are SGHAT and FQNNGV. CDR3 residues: CASSLDHGQPQHF. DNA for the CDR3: TGTGCCAGCAGCTTAGATCACGGTCAGCCCCAGCATTTT.

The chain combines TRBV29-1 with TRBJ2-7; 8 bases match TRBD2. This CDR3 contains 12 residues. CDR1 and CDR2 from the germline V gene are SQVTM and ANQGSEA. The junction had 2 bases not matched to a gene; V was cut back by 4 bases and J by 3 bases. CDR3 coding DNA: TGCAGCGTTGCGGGGGGGCACTACGAGCAGTACTTC. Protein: CSVAGGHYEQYF.

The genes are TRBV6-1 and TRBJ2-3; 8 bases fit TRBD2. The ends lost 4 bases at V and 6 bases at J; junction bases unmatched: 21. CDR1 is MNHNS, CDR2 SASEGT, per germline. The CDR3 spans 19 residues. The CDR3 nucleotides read TGTGCCAGCAGTGCCTCGTTATGGGGACTAGGGGTGAGACAGGATACGCAGTATTTT. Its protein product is CASSASLWGLGVRQDTQYF.

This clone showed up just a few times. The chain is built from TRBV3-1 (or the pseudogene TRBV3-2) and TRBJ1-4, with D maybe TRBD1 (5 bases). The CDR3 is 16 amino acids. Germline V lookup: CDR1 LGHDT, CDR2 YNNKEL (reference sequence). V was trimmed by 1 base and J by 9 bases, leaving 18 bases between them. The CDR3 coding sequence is TGTGCCAGCAGCCAAGGGTACAACAGGCCTACGAAAAAACTGTTTTTT. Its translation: CASSQGYNRPTKKLFF.

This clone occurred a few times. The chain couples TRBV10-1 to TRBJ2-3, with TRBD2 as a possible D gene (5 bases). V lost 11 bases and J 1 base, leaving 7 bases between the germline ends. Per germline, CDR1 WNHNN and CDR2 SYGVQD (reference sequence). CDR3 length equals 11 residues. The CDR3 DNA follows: TGCGCCTCCGGGGGCACAGATACGCAGTATTTT. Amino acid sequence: CASGGTDTQYF.

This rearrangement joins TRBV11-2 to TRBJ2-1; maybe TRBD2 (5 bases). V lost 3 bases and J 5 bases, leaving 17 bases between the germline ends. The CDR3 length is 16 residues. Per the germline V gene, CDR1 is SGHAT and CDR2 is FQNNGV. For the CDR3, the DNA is TGTGCCAGCAGCTTCCCGCTAGCCTACCCCAACAATGAGCAGTTCTTC. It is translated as CASSFPLAYPNNEQFF.

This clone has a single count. The DNA for the CDR3 is TGTGCCAGCAGCTTGGCTGGGAGGACACATCCTGAAGCTTTCTTT. Translated: CASSLAGRTHPEAFF. The J gene is TRBJ1-1, the V gene TRBV5-6, with D tentatively TRBD1 (5 bases). Germline-derived CDR1 and CDR2 are SGHDT and YYEEEE. CDR3 length equals 15 residues. Trimming took 0 bases from V and 6 from J, leaving 15 bases between them.